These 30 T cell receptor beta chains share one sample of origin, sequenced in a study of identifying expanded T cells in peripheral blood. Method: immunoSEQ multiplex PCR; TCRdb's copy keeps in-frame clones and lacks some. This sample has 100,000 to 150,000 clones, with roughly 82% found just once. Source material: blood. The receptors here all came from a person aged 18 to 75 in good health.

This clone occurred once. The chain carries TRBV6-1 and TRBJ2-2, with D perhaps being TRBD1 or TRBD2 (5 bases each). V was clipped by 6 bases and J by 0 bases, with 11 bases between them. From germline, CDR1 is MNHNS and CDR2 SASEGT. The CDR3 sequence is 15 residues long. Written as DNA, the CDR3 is TGTGCCAGCAGGGCTGGGACGGCGAACACCGGGGAGCTGTTTTTT. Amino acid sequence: CASRAGTANTGELFF.

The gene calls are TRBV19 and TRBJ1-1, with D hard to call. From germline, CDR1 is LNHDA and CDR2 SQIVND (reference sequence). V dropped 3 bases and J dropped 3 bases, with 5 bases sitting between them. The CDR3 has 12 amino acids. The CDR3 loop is CASSIRDTEAFF. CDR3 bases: TGTGCCAGTAGTATTAGGGACACTGAAGCTTTCTTT.

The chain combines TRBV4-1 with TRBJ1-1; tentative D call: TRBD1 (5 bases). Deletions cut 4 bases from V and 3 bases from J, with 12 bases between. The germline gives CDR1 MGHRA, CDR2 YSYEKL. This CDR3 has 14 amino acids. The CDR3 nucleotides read TGCGCCAGCAGCCCGGAGGGGAGGGACACTGAAGCTTTCTTT. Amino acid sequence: CASSPEGRDTEAFF.

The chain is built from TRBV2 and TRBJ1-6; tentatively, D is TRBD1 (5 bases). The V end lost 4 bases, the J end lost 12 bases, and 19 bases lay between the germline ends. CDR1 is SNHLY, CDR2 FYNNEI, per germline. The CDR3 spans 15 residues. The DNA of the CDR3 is TGTGCCAGCAGTGGGGGTGGGGCAAAATGGGGACCCCTCCACTTT. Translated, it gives CASSGGGAKWGPLHF.

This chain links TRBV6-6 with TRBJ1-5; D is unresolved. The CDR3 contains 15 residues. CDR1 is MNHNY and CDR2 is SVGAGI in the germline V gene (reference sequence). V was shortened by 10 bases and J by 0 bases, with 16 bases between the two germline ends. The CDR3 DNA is TGTGCCACCGCGGACGTCGCAGGTAGCAATCAGCCCCAGCATTTT. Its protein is CATADVAGSNQPQHF.

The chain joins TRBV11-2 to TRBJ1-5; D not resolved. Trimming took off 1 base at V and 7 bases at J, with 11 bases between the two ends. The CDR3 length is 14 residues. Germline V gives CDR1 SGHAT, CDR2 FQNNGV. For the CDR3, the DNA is TGTGCCAGCAGCTTAGGTAGTATGGTACAGCCCCAGCATTTT. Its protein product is CASSLGSMVQPQHF.

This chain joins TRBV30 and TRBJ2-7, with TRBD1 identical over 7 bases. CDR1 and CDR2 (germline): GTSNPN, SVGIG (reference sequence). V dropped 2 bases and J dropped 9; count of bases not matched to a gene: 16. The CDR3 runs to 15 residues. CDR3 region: CAWSPLDRRQGGQYF. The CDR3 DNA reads TGTGCCTGGAGTCCTCTGGACAGGCGGCAGGGCGGGCAGTACTTC.

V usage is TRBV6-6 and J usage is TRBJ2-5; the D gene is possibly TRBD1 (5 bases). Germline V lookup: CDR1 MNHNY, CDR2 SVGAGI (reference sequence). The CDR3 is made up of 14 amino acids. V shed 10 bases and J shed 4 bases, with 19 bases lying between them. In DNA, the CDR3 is TGTGCCACCTTCTCGGTGGGTAGGGGAGAGACCCAGTACTTC. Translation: CATFSVGRGETQYF.

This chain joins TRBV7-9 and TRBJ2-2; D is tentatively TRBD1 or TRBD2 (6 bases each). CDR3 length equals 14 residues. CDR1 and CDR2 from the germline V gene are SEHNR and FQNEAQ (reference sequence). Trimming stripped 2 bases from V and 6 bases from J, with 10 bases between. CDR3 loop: CASSLTGAPGELFF. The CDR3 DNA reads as TGTGCCAGCAGCTTAACGGGGGCACCCGGGGAGCTGTTTTTT.

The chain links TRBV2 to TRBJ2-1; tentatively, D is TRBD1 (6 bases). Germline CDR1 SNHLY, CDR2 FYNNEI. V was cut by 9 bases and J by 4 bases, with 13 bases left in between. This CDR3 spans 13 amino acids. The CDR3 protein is CARQGDQYNEQFF. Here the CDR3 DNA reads TGTGCCAGACAGGGCGACCAATACAATGAGCAGTTCTTC.

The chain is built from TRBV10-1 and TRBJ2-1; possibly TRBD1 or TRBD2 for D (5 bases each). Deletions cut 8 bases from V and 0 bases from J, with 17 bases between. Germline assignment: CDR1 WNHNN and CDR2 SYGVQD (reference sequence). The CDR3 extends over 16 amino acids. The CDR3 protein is CASPSPGPSSYNEQFF. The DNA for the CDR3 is TGCGCCAGCCCGAGCCCGGGGCCAAGCTCCTACAATGAGCAGTTCTTC.

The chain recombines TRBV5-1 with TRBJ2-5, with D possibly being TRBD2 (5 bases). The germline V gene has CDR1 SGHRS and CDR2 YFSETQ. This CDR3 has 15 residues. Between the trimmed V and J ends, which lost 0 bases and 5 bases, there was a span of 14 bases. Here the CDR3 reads CASSLASLAGETQYF. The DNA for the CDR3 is TGCGCCAGCAGCTTGGCTAGCCTAGCCGGGGAGACCCAGTACTTC.

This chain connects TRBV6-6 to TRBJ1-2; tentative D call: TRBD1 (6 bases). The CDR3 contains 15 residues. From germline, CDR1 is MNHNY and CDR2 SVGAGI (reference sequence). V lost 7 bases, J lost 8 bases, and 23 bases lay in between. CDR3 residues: CASTRFQGTPLGYTF. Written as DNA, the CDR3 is TGTGCCAGCACTCGATTTCAGGGGACACCCCTAGGCTACACCTTC.

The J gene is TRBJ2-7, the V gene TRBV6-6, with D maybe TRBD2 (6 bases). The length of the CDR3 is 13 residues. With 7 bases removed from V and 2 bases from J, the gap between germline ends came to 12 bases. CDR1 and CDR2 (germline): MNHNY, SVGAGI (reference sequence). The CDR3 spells CASKEGRAYEQYF. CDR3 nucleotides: TGTGCCAGCAAGGAGGGACGGGCCTACGAGCAGTACTTC.

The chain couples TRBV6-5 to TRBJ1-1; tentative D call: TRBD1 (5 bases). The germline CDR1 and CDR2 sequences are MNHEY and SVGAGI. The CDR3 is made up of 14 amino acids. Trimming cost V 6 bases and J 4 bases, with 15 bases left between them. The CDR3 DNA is TGTGCCAGCAGCTTTACACAGGCGAGCACTGAAGCTTTCTTT. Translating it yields CASSFTQASTEAFF.

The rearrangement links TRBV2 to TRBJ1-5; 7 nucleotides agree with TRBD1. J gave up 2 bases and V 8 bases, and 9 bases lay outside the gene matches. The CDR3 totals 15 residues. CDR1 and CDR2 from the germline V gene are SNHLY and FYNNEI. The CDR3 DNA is TGTGCCAGCTGCCAAAGACAGGGCGGCAATCAGCCCCAGCATTTT. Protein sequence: CASCQRQGGNQPQHF.

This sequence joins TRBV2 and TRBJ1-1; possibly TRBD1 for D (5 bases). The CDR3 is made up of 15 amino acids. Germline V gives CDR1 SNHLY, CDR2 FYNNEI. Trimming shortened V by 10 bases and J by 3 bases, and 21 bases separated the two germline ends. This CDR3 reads CATDRDLGSYTEAFF. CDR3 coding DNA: TGTGCCACCGATCGGGACTTAGGATCCTACACTGAAGCTTTCTTT.

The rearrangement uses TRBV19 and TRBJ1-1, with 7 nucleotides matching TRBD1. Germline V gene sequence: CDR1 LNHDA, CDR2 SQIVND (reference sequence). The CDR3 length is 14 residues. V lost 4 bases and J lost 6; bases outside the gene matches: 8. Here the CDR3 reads CASSKRQGQAEAFF. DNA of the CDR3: TGTGCCAGTAGTAAAAGACAGGGACAAGCTGAAGCTTTCTTT.

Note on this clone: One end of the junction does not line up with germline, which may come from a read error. This CDR3 is CATRASSYNSPLHF. CDR3 bases: TGCGCAACGAGGGCAAGCTCCTATAATTCACCCCTCCACTTT. This rearrangement joins TRBV6-5 to TRBJ1-6; unclear D gene. The CDR3 covers 14 residues. From germline, CDR1 is MNHEY and CDR2 SVGAGI.

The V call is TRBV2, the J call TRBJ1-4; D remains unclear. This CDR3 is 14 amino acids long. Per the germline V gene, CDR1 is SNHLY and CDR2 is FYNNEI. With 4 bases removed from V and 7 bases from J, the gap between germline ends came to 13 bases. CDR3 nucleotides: TGTGCCAGCAGTGTGATGAGGTGGGGTGAAAAACTGTTTTTT. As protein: CASSVMRWGEKLFF. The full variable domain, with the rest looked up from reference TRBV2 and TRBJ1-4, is EPEVTQTPSHQVTQMGQEVILRCVPISNHLYFYWYRQILGQKVEFLVSFYNNEISEKSEIFDDQFSVERPDGSNFTLKIRSTKLEDSAMYFCASSVMRWGEKLFFGSGTQLSVL.

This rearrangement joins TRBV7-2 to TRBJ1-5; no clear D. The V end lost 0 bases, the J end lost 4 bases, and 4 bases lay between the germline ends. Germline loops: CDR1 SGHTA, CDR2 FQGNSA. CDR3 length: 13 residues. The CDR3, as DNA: TGTGCCAGCAGCTTAGCCTTTAATCAGCCCCAGCATTTT. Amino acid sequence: CASSLAFNQPQHF.

The CDR3 nucleotides read TGTGCCAGCAGCCAACAGGGTAACAATCAGCCCCAGCATTTT. Its translation is CASSQQGNNQPQHF. The V gene is TRBV7-9, the J gene TRBJ1-5; TRBD1 might be the D (6 bases). Germline V CDR1 and CDR2: SEHNR, FQNEAQ (reference sequence). V lost 5 bases to trimming and J lost 3 bases, with 11 bases between them. The CDR3 totals 14 residues.

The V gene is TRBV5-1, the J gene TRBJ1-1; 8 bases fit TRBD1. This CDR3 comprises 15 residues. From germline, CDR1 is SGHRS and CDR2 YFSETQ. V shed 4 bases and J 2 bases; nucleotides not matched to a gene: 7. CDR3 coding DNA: TGCGCCAGCAGCCCTCCGGGACAGGACAACACTGAAGCTTTCTTT. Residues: CASSPPGQDNTEAFF.

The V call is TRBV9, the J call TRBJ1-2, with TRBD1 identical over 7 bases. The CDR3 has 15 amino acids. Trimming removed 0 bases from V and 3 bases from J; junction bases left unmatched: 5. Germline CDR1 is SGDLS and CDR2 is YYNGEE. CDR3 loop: CASSVGGGGYYGYTF. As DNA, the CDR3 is TGTGCCAGCAGCGTAGGAGGGGGCGGATACTATGGCTACACCTTC.

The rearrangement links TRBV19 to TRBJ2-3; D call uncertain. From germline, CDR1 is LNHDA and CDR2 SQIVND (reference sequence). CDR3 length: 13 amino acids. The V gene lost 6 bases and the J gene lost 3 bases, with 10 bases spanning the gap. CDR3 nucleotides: TGTGCCAGTAGCTATATAGGTACAGATACGCAGTATTTT. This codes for CASSYIGTDTQYF.

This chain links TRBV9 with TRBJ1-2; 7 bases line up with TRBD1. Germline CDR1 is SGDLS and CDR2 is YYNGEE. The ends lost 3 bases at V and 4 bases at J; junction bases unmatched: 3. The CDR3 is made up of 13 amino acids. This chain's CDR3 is CASSGGGLYGYTF. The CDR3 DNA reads TGTGCCAGCAGCGGAGGGGGCCTCTATGGCTACACCTTC. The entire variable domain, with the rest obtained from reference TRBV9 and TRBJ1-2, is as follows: DSGVTQTPKHLITATGQRVTLRCSPRSGDLSVYWYQQSLDQGLQFLIQYYNGEERAKGNILERFSAQQFPDLHSELNLSSLELGDSALYFCASSGGGLYGYTFGSGTRLTVV.

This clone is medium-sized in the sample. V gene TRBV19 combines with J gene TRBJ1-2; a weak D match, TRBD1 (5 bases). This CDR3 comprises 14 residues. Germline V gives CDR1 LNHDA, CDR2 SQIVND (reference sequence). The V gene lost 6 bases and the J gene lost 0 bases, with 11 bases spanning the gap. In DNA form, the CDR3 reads TGTGCCAGTAGGGAAGACAGCACTAACTATGGCTACACCTTC. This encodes CASREDSTNYGYTF.

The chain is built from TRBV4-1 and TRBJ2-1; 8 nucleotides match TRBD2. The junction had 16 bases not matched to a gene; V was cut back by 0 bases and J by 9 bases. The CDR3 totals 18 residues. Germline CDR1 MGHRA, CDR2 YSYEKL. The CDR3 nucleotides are TGCGCCAGCAGCCAAGACCCCCCTCGGTCGGGGGGGCGTGTTGAGCAGTTCTTC. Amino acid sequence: CASSQDPPRSGGRVEQFF.

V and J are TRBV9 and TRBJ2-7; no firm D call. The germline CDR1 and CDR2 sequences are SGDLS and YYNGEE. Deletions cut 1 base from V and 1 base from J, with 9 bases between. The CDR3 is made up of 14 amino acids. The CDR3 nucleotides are TGTGCCAGCAGCGTATCTTGGGGTTCCTACGAGCAGTACTTC. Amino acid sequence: CASSVSWGSYEQYF.

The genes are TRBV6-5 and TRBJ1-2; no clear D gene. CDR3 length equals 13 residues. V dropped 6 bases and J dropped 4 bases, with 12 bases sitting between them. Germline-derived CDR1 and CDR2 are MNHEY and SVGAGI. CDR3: CASSQGSFYGYTF. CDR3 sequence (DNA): TGTGCCAGCAGCCAAGGGAGCTTCTATGGCTACACCTTC.